Below are 30 T cell receptor beta chains sequenced from a single sample in a study of blood T cell repertoires in COVID-19. Sequencing was performed with immunoSEQ multiplex PCR; in TCRdb, only in-frame clones are kept and a portion is missing. The table shows over 100,000 clones, with around 78% occurring only once. The specimen was peripheral blood. The receptor set was obtained from a woman aged 55-70 years with acute or convalescent COVID-19.

This clone has only one observation. The chain uses TRBV29-1 and TRBJ1-1; D is perhaps TRBD1 (6 bases). With 7 bases removed from V and 6 bases from J, the gap between germline ends came to 15 bases. The V gene's germline CDR1 is SQVTM and CDR2 ANQGSEA. CDR3 length equals 12 residues. The CDR3 DNA reads TGCAGCGCCCCAGGGGAGAGGGCTGAAGCTTTCTTT. It is translated as CSAPGERAEAFF. Using reference TRBV29-1 and TRBJ1-1 for the parts outside the CDR3, the full variable domain is SAVISQKPSRDICQRGTSLTIQCQVDSQVTMMFWYRQQPGQSLTLIATANQGSEATYESGFVIDKFPISRPNLTFSTLTVSNMSPEDSSIYLCSAPGERAEAFFGQGTRLTVV.

As DNA, the CDR3 is TGTGCCAGCAGTTCTAGTGGATTCGAGCAGTACTTC. Its protein product is CASSSSGFEQYF. This sequence joins TRBV28 and TRBJ2-7; D is undetermined. The germline CDR1 and CDR2 sequences are MDHEN and SYDVKM. This CDR3 has 12 residues. V lost 4 bases and J lost 6, with 10 bases in between.

The chain employs TRBV28 and TRBJ2-2, with TRBD2 matching 8 bases. The junction had 11 bases not matched to a gene; V was cut back by 7 bases and J by 4 bases. Per the germline V gene, CDR1 is MDHEN and CDR2 is SYDVKM. CDR3 size: 16 residues. For the CDR3, the DNA is TGTGCCAGCACCCGAGGCGGGGGGACCATCACCGGGGAGCTGTTTTTT. This encodes CASTRGGGTITGELFF.

The chain joins TRBV3-1 (or the pseudogene TRBV3-2) to TRBJ2-1, with 7 positions matching TRBD2. The CDR3 runs 19 residues. Germline lookup yields CDR1 LGHDT and CDR2 YNNKEL (reference sequence). The V and J ends lost 1 base and 2 bases, in that order; junction bases with no gene match: 14. The CDR3 is CASSQAKPSGGSAYNEQFF. CDR3 DNA sequence: TGTGCCAGCAGCCAAGCAAAACCTTCTGGCGGGAGCGCCTACAATGAGCAGTTCTTC.

This sequence joins TRBV27 and TRBJ2-7; D is perhaps TRBD2 (6 bases). The CDR3 spans 15 residues. The V gene lost 5 bases and the J gene lost 5 bases, with 19 bases spanning the gap. Germline CDR1 and CDR2: MNHEY and SMNVEV (reference sequence). The CDR3 DNA is TGTGCCAGCAGTCCCCCGGGAGATCCCAGGGACGAGCAGTACTTC. It encodes CASSPPGDPRDEQYF.

This clone was seen a single time. The rearrangement links TRBV18 to TRBJ1-4; D is possibly TRBD1 (6 bases). Trimming cost V 6 bases and J 5 bases, with 16 bases left between them. Per the germline V gene, CDR1 is KGHSH and CDR2 is LQKENI. The CDR3 contains 15 residues. CDR3 loop: CASSIQGSGNEKLFF. DNA for the CDR3: TGTGCCAGCTCCATCCAGGGGTCAGGGAATGAAAAACTGTTTTTT.

The count of this clone is one. The genes are TRBV28 and TRBJ1-2; 9 nucleotides line up with TRBD1. In germline, CDR1 is MDHEN, CDR2 SYDVKM. The CDR3 covers 14 residues. The ends lost 8 bases at V and 8 bases at J; junction bases unmatched: 12. The CDR3 nucleotides read TGTGCCAGCGTGTCTTTGACAGGGGGATTGGGCTACACCTTC. As protein: CASVSLTGGLGYTF.

In nucleotides, the CDR3 is TGCGCCAGCAGCCAAGGCCCAGTAGATACGCAGTATTTT. Residues: CASSQGPVDTQYF. The chain recombines TRBV4-3 with TRBJ2-3; D is undetermined. CDR1 is LGHNA and CDR2 is YSLEER in the germline V gene. Trimming took off 1 base at V and 5 bases at J, with 7 bases between the two ends. CDR3 length equals 13 residues.

This chain uses TRBV28 with TRBJ1-2, with D maybe TRBD1 (5 bases). CDR1 and CDR2 (germline): MDHEN, SYDVKM. The V and J ends lost 0 bases and 7 bases respectively, with 12 bases between them. The CDR3 covers 14 residues. CDR3: CASSLWGGIGGYTF. As DNA, the CDR3 is TGTGCCAGCAGTTTATGGGGGGGGATCGGTGGCTACACCTTC.

The rearrangement uses TRBV27 and TRBJ2-7; tentatively, D is TRBD2 (6 bases). Germline assignment: CDR1 MNHEY and CDR2 SMNVEV (reference sequence). The CDR3 is 12 amino acids. V shed 7 bases and J shed 8 bases, with 15 bases lying between them. The CDR3 DNA reads TGTGCCAGCACGGACTACGCTGTGCAGCAGTACTTC. It is translated as CASTDYAVQQYF.

V and J are TRBV7-2 and TRBJ1-2; weak D call: TRBD1 (5 bases). The CDR3 has 13 amino acids. Germline-derived CDR1 and CDR2 are SGHTA and FQGNSA. The V gene lost 1 base and the J gene lost 6 bases, with 9 bases spanning the gap. The CDR3 coding sequence is TGTGCCAGCAGCTTAGTCAGGGTTGATGGCTACACCTTC. Translated: CASSLVRVDGYTF. Variable domain in full (rest from reference TRBV7-2 and TRBJ1-2): GAGVSQSPSNKVTEKGKDVELRCDPISGHTALYWYRQSLGQGLEFLIYFQGNSAPDKSGLPSDRFSAERTGGSVSTLTIQRTQQEDSAVYLCASSLVRVDGYTFGSGTRLTVV.

The J gene is TRBJ2-7, the V gene TRBV5-4; D is undetermined. The germline V gene has CDR1 SGHNT and CDR2 YYREEE (reference sequence). The V end lost 4 bases, the J end lost 4 bases, and 12 bases lay between the germline ends. This CDR3 has 13 residues. Here the CDR3 reads CASSHPMRYEQYF. The CDR3 bases are TGTGCCAGCAGCCACCCGATGAGATACGAGCAGTACTTC.

This clone was found a few times. The chain combines TRBV2 with TRBJ1-1; D possibly corresponds to TRBD1 (5 bases). The ends were cut back, 7 bases at V and 10 bases at J, with 16 bases in the middle. Germline V lookup: CDR1 SNHLY, CDR2 FYNNEI. The CDR3 has 12 residues. Here the CDR3 reads CASTRDDIRAFF. CDR3 bases: TGTGCCAGCACGCGGGACGACATCAGAGCTTTCTTT.

This clone has only one observation. V gene TRBV27 combines with J gene TRBJ1-6; unclear D gene. There are 15 residues in the CDR3. With 5 bases removed from V and 0 bases from J, the gap between germline ends came to 8 bases. Germline V gene data show CDR1 as MNHEY and CDR2 as SMNVEV (reference sequence). CDR3 in DNA: TGTGCCAGCAGTCCCAGTGGCTCCTATAATTCACCCCTCCACTTT. This encodes CASSPSGSYNSPLHF.

J is TRBJ1-2 and V is TRBV6-4; TRBD1 is a possible D gene (5 bases). This CDR3 spans 12 amino acids. Germline lookup yields CDR1 MRHNA and CDR2 SNTAGT. V was pared by 4 bases and J by 5 bases, with 8 bases between. The DNA for the CDR3 is TGTGCCAGCAGTGTTCAGGGATATGGCTACACCTTC. Amino acids: CASSVQGYGYTF.

CDR3 DNA: TGTGCCACCAGTGATTTAGGGACAGATGCCAATGAGCAGTTCTTC. It encodes CATSDLGTDANEQFF. The chain joins TRBV24-1 to TRBJ2-1; 7 bases are a match to TRBD1. The CDR3 has 15 amino acids. Germline loops: CDR1 KGHDR, CDR2 SFDVKD. Trimming at V came to 1 base and at J to 6 bases, leaving 5 bases not matched to a gene.

This chain connects TRBV11-2 to TRBJ1-2; D possibly corresponds to TRBD1 (5 bases). The CDR3 consists of 14 residues. CDR1 SGHAT and CDR2 FQNNGV come from the germline V gene. The V and J ends lost 7 bases and 8 bases respectively, with 20 bases between them. The CDR3 here is CASTTTGGRWGYTF. CDR3 nucleotides: TGTGCCAGCACCACTACCGGGGGACGCTGGGGCTACACCTTC.

The rearrangement joins TRBV27 to TRBJ1-1; TRBD1 matches 9 bases. Germline values: CDR1 MNHEY, CDR2 SMNVEV (reference sequence). V shed 7 bases, J shed 6 bases, and the junction held 9 bases outside the gene matches. This CDR3 has 14 residues. CDR3 in DNA: TGTGCCAGCACCATGGGACAGGGATTTTCTGAAGCTTTCTTT. Protein sequence: CASTMGQGFSEAFF.

The chain links TRBV7-8 to TRBJ1-1, with 7 bases fitting TRBD1. CDR1 is SGHVS and CDR2 is FQNEAQ in the germline V gene. The length of the CDR3 is 14 residues. The V and J ends lost 3 bases and 3 bases, in that order; junction bases with no gene match: 4. CDR3 amino acids: CASSFGTDYTEAFF. The CDR3 region has the DNA TGTGCCAGCAGCTTTGGGACAGACTACACTGAAGCTTTCTTT.

The chain links TRBV5-1 to TRBJ2-7; no firm D call. Germline values: CDR1 SGHRS, CDR2 YFSETQ. V dropped 4 bases and J dropped 5 bases, with 19 bases sitting between them. This CDR3 has 15 amino acids. CDR3 sequence: CASSPPKADSHEQYF. The CDR3 DNA reads as TGCGCCAGCAGCCCCCCAAAGGCGGATAGCCACGAGCAGTACTTC.

The chain couples TRBV28 to TRBJ2-1; 10 nucleotides agree with TRBD2. CDR3 length: 16 amino acids. Germline trimming cut 3 bases from V and 6 bases from J; bases unmatched to any gene: 8. Germline V lookup: CDR1 MDHEN, CDR2 SYDVKM. CDR3 nucleotide sequence: TGTGCCAGCAGTTTCTCCCCGCTAGCGGGAGCCAATGAGCAGTTCTTC. Translated: CASSFSPLAGANEQFF.

V usage is TRBV3-1 (or the pseudogene TRBV3-2) and J usage is TRBJ2-7, with 8 bases identical to TRBD1. CDR1 and CDR2 (germline): LGHDT, YNNKEL (reference sequence). J gave up 5 bases and V 3 bases, and 6 bases lay outside the gene matches. CDR3 length: 14 residues. The CDR3 loop is CASSQEPGGNEQYF. The CDR3 DNA reads TGTGCCAGCAGCCAGGAACCAGGGGGCAACGAGCAGTACTTC.

V and J are TRBV2 and TRBJ1-5; 8 nucleotides align to TRBD1. Germline CDR1 reads SNHLY; CDR2 reads FYNNEI. The CDR3 is 16 residues long. With V trimmed by 6 bases and J by 1 base, 8 bases remained unmatched. CDR3 coding DNA: TGTGCCAGCAGCTCCTTGGACAGGGTCAGCAATCAGCCCCAGCATTTT. Translation gives CASSSLDRVSNQPQHF.

This chain joins TRBV2 and TRBJ2-7, with 7 nucleotides matching TRBD1. The CDR3 sequence is 14 residues long. Germline CDR1 reads SNHLY; CDR2 reads FYNNEI. V was pared by 5 bases and J by 2 bases, with 6 bases of the junction left unmatched. The CDR3 region is CASSRDRVTYEQYF. Written as DNA, the CDR3 is TGTGCCAGCAGTCGAGACAGGGTCACCTACGAGCAGTACTTC.

The J gene is TRBJ2-1, the V gene TRBV29-1, with D hard to call. In germline, CDR1 is SQVTM, CDR2 ANQGSEA. The CDR3 totals 9 residues. The V end lost 2 bases, the J end lost 10 bases, and 3 bases lay between the germline ends. The CDR3 DNA follows: TGCAGCGTTGAACGGGAGCAGTTCTTC. This gives the protein CSVEREQFF.

V and J are TRBV18 and TRBJ2-5, with 9 bases matching TRBD1. The CDR3 runs 17 residues. J was trimmed by 5 bases and V by 3 bases; bases with no gene match: 13. Germline CDR1 KGHSH, CDR2 LQKENI. In DNA form, the CDR3 reads TGTGCCAGCTCACCGCTGGGCCCGGGACAGGGTGTTGAGACCCAGTACTTC. Protein: CASSPLGPGQGVETQYF.

This chain links TRBV29-1 with TRBJ2-2, with no clear D. Trimming took off 2 bases at V and 7 bases at J, with 14 bases between the two ends. The CDR3 is 14 residues long. CDR1 is SQVTM, CDR2 ANQGSEA, per germline. In nucleotides, the CDR3 is TGCAGCGTTGAAACCCTCCCTTCGGGCGGGGAGCTGTTTTTT. Its translation is CSVETLPSGGELFF.

The J gene is TRBJ1-2, the V gene TRBV9, with D perhaps TRBD1 (5 bases). Trimming left V 0 bases short and J 5 bases short, with 14 bases between. CDR3 length equals 15 residues. Germline loops: CDR1 SGDLS, CDR2 YYNGEE. The CDR3 region is CASSVETDGRYGYTF. The CDR3 coding sequence is TGTGCCAGCAGCGTAGAGACAGACGGGCGGTATGGCTACACCTTC.

This clone has a single count. The V and J genes are TRBV6-6 and TRBJ2-3; D gene ambiguous. Germline-derived CDR1 and CDR2 are MNHNY and SVGAGI (reference sequence). Deletions cut 4 bases from V and 4 bases from J, with 12 bases between. This CDR3 has 14 amino acids. The CDR3 is CASSFAASPDTQYF. The CDR3 DNA is TGTGCCAGCAGTTTCGCGGCTTCCCCAGATACGCAGTATTTT.

This clone came up once. This chain connects TRBV28 to TRBJ1-5, with D unresolved. The CDR3 length is 15 residues. Germline CDR1 MDHEN, CDR2 SYDVKM. The V end lost 6 bases, the J end lost 5 bases, and 17 bases lay between the germline ends. In nucleotides, the CDR3 is TGTGCCAGCAGCTCCAATCGGGTTACATATCAGCCCCAGCATTTT. Translation: CASSSNRVTYQPQHF.